The T cell receptor beta chain described here comes from a study of vaccination effects on CD4 cells after COVID-19. Germline V gene lookup returns CDR1 MGHRA and CDR2 YSYEKL. Losses at the gene ends were 2 bases for V and 1 base for J; bases not matched to a gene: 7. The CDR3 loop spans 17 amino acids. Using immunoSEQ multiplex PCR, the repertoire was profiled, and TCRdb retains in-frame clones only, with some absent. The sample yields approximately 54,000 clones, around 86% seen once. In the ViraFEST assay, antigen-specific CD4+ clonotypes were identified by expansion after peptide-pool stimulation. Culture lasted 10 days before CD4+ T cell isolation. Vaccine recipients, nucleocapsid antibody negative, had no prior SARS-CoV-2 infection. With around 10 ug/ml peptides and about 10 IU/ml IL-2, fewer than 2.5 million PBMC per well were cultured. With regard to this clone: Its matching antigen is unknown.

The material was CD4+ T cells from PBMCs cultured with HCoV-229E spike peptides, obtained before COVID-19 vaccination. The chain joins TRBV4-1 to TRBJ1-3; TRBD1 agrees at 8 bases. This TCR was recovered from a human donor who received a COVID-19 vaccine. CDR3 region: CASSQNTGGYSGNTIYF. The DNA for the CDR3 is TGCGCCAGCAGCCAAAATACAGGGGGGTATTCTGGAAACACCATATATTTT.